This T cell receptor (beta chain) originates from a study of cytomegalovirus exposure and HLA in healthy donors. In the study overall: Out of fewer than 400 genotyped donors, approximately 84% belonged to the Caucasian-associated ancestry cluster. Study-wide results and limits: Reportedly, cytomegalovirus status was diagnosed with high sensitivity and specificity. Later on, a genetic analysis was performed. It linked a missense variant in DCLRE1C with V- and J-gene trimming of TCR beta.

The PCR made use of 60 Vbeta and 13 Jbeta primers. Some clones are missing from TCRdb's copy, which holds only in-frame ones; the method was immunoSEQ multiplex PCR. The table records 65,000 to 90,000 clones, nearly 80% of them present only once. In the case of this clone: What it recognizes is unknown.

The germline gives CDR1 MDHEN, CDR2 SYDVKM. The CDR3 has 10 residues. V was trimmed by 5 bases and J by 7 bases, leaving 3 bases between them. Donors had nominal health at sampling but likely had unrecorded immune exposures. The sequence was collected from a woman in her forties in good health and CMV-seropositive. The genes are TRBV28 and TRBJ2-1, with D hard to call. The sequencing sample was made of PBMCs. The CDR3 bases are TGTGCCAGCAGTCTGAATGAGCAGTTCTTC. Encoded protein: CASSLNEQFF.